The 20 T cell receptor beta chains below were found in one sample sequenced in a study of shared clonotypes between healthy human individuals. Libraries were prepared by immunoSEQ multiplex PCR; TCRdb keeps only in-frame clonotypes and omits some of them. The sample carries 400,000 to 550,000 clones, around 80% recorded once. Sequencing was carried out using PBMCs. All receptors come from a woman aged 35 to 49 in good health. Some clones in this sample may be carry-over from other donors' samples.

The gene calls are TRBV28 and TRBJ2-5, with no clear D. With 4 bases removed from V and 5 bases from J, the gap between germline ends came to 11 bases. This CDR3 region has 13 residues. CDR1 and CDR2 (germline): MDHEN, SYDVKM. This CDR3 reads CASSSYPRETQYF. The CDR3 DNA sequence: TGTGCCAGCAGTTCCTACCCCAGGGAGACCCAGTACTTC.

The chain has TRBV4-1 and TRBJ2-7; the D is unclear. CDR3 length: 16 amino acids. With 1 base removed from V and 0 bases from J, the gap between germline ends came to 13 bases. Germline V gives CDR1 MGHRA, CDR2 YSYEKL. The CDR3 here is CASSQGPGRFSYEQYF. The CDR3 DNA is TGCGCCAGCAGCCAAGGCCCCGGACGATTCTCCTACGAGCAGTACTTC.

As to this clone: Relative to the germline gene, one junction end is altered; a read error may explain this. V is TRBV5-1 and J is TRBJ2-7; TRBD1 matches at 11 bases. Per germline, CDR1 SGHRS and CDR2 YFSETQ. The CDR3 has 15 amino acids. The CDR3, as DNA: TGCGCCGGCAGCTTGGAGCCGGGACAGGGGGTCGAGCAGTACTTC. This translates into CAGSLEPGQGVEQYF. Drawing the rest from reference TRBV5-1 and TRBJ2-7, the complete variable domain is KAGVTQTPRYLIKTRGQQVTLSCSPISGHRSVSWYQQTPGQGLQFLFEYFSETQRNKGNFPGRFSGRQFSNSRSEMNVSTLELGDSALYLCAGSLEPGQGVEQYFGPGTRLTVT.

The V gene is TRBV30, the J gene TRBJ1-5, with D possibly TRBD1 on 5 matching bases. CDR1 and CDR2 (germline): GTSNPN, SVGIG (reference sequence). V lost 5 bases and J 3 bases, leaving 20 bases between the germline ends. CDR3 length: 16 amino acids. The DNA for the CDR3 is TGTGCCTGGGGTTTGGGGGGTGGGGGACCCAATCAGCCCCAGCATTTT. This sequence encodes CAWGLGGGGPNQPQHF. The variable domain in full, with the rest retrieved from reference TRBV30 and TRBJ1-5, is SQTIHQWPATLVQPVGSPLSLECTVEGTSNPNLYWYRQAAGRGLQLLFYSVGIGQISSEVPQNLSASRPQDRQFILSSKKLLLSDSGFYLCAWGLGGGGPNQPQHFGDGTRLSIL.

This clone was detected a few times. The gene calls are TRBV19 and TRBJ1-1; D remains ambiguous. V lost 8 bases to trimming and J lost 1 base, with 8 bases between them. Germline V gene data show CDR1 as LNHDA and CDR2 as SQIVND (reference sequence). The CDR3 spans 12 residues. The CDR3 reads CASSHPNTEAFF. In DNA form, the CDR3 reads TGTGCCAGTTCGCACCCGAACACTGAAGCTTTCTTT. Combining the CDR3 with reference TRBV19 and TRBJ1-1 gives the whole variable domain DGGITQSPKYLFRKEGQNVTLSCEQNLNHDAMYWYRQDPGQGLRLIYYSQIVNDFQKGDIAEGYSVSREKKESFPLTVTSAQKNPTAFYLCASSHPNTEAFFGQGTRLTVV.

The chain is built from TRBV29-1 and TRBJ2-2, with a weak D call TRBD2 (7 bases). The CDR3 totals 15 residues. Germline CDR1 SQVTM, CDR2 ANQGSEA. Between the trimmed V and J ends, which lost 4 bases and 4 bases, there was a span of 16 bases. For the CDR3, the DNA is TGCAGCGTTGTGGGGGGGGCTTCGGCCACCGGGGAGCTGTTTTTT. It encodes CSVVGGASATGELFF.

V and J are TRBV6-1 and TRBJ1-1; TRBD1 aligns across 11 bases. The length of the CDR3 is 16 residues. V lost 4 bases, J lost 6 bases, and 10 bases stayed unmatched. In germline, CDR1 is MNHNS, CDR2 SASEGT. This CDR3 reads CASSARRGGQGAEAFF. CDR3 bases: TGTGCCAGCAGTGCCCGCCGGGGGGGACAGGGGGCTGAAGCTTTCTTT.

The genes are TRBV5-4 and TRBJ2-1, with TRBD2 matching over 14 bases. This CDR3 has 15 amino acids. The V gene end was trimmed by 3 bases and the J gene end by 6 bases; junction bases not matched to a gene: 2. The germline gives CDR1 SGHNT, CDR2 YYREEE (reference sequence). The CDR3 bases are TGTGCCAGCAGCTCGGGACTAGCGGGAGCCAATGAGCAGTTCTTC. Residues: CASSSGLAGANEQFF.

The V and J genes are TRBV7-8 and TRBJ2-5; the D gene is possibly TRBD2 (6 bases). Trimming shortened V by 0 bases and J by 5 bases, and 13 bases separated the two germline ends. The CDR3 is made up of 15 amino acids. Germline CDR1 and CDR2: SGHVS and FQNEAQ. CDR3 amino acids: CASSLARGRDETQYF. In DNA, the CDR3 is TGTGCCAGCAGCTTAGCCCGGGGGAGAGATGAGACCCAGTACTTC.

This clone was observed at least ten times. Distinct nucleotide sequences in the sample also encode this CDR3. The chain couples TRBV7-9 to TRBJ1-1, with a possible D match to TRBD1 (6 bases). Trimming pared 5 bases from V and 4 bases from J, leaving 11 bases between. The CDR3 runs 13 residues. The germline V gene has CDR1 SEHNR and CDR2 FQNEAQ (reference sequence). The CDR3 region is CASSKQGGTEAFF. The CDR3 nucleotides are TGTGCCAGCAGCAAACAGGGTGGCACTGAAGCTTTCTTT.

The rearrangement uses TRBV28 and TRBJ2-7, with 12 positions matching TRBD1. CDR1 and CDR2 from the germline V gene are MDHEN and SYDVKM. The CDR3 runs 16 residues. Losses at the gene ends were 3 bases for V and 7 bases for J; bases not matched to a gene: 10. The CDR3, as DNA: TGTGCCAGCAGTTTGGGCTCCGGGACAGGGGGCTGGGAGCAGTACTTC. Translating gives CASSLGSGTGGWEQYF.

The V gene is TRBV7-8, the J gene TRBJ2-7; D is unresolved. The CDR3 totals 14 residues. Trimming pared 6 bases from V and 3 bases from J, leaving 15 bases between. CDR1 and CDR2 from the germline V gene are SGHVS and FQNEAQ. The CDR3 loop reads CASSLLKSVYEQYF. The CDR3, as DNA: TGTGCCAGCAGTCTTCTAAAGAGCGTCTACGAGCAGTACTTC.

As DNA, the CDR3 is TGTGCCAGCAGCCCTAGCGGGAGGGCCTGGGGCTACGAGCAGTACTTC. Translated, it gives CASSPSGRAWGYEQYF. The chain recombines TRBV7-9 with TRBJ2-7; 12 bases map to TRBD2. V shed 5 bases, J shed 3 bases, and the junction held 8 bases outside the gene matches. This CDR3 has 16 amino acids. CDR1 is SEHNR, CDR2 FQNEAQ, per germline (reference sequence).

This chain connects TRBV7-2 to TRBJ2-3, with 7 bases fitting TRBD2. The CDR3 covers 16 residues. Germline assignment: CDR1 SGHTA and CDR2 FQGNSA. V dropped 1 base and J dropped 0; count of bases not matched to a gene: 4. CDR3 in DNA: TGTGCCAGCAGCTTAGTTTCCGGGAGGAGCACAGATACGCAGTATTTT. It encodes CASSLVSGRSTDTQYF.

CDR3 sequence reads: CASSSPGYGYTF. CDR3 nucleotides: TGTGCCAGCAGCTCGCCAGGCTATGGCTACACCTTC. This chain connects TRBV7-9 to TRBJ1-2; no clear D. The V and J ends lost 4 bases and 4 bases respectively, with 7 bases between them. The CDR3 runs to 12 residues. Looked up from germline, CDR1 is SEHNR and CDR2 is FQNEAQ (reference sequence).

The chain has TRBV5-1 and TRBJ2-2; 8 bases align to TRBD2. The length of the CDR3 is 18 residues. V lost 4 bases and J lost 1; bases outside the gene matches: 12. Germline loops: CDR1 SGHRS, CDR2 YFSETQ. Here the CDR3 reads CASSPNPRAGVNTGELFF. The CDR3 nucleotides read TGCGCCAGCAGCCCTAACCCTCGAGCGGGAGTGAACACCGGGGAGCTGTTTTTT. Based on the CDR3 plus reference TRBV5-1 and TRBJ2-2, the full variable domain is KAGVTQTPRYLIKTRGQQVTLSCSPISGHRSVSWYQQTPGQGLQFLFEYFSETQRNKGNFPGRFSGRQFSNSRSEMNVSTLELGDSALYLCASSPNPRAGVNTGELFFGEGSRLTVL.

This clone was seen more than once but under ten times. The rearrangement joins TRBV2 to TRBJ2-1, with 10 bases aligning to TRBD1. V lost 6 bases, J lost 5 bases, and 7 bases stayed unmatched. CDR3 length: 15 residues. CDR1 and CDR2 (germline): SNHLY, FYNNEI. The CDR3 nucleotides are TGTGCCAGCAGGAACCGGGACAGGGGACACAATGAGCAGTTCTTC. Encoded protein: CASRNRDRGHNEQFF.

V and J are TRBV19 and TRBJ2-1; D is unresolved. Trimming cost V 3 bases and J 9 bases, with 15 bases left between them. This CDR3 region has 14 residues. CDR1 and CDR2 (germline): LNHDA, SQIVND (reference sequence). The CDR3 coding sequence is TGTGCCAGTAGTATTGGCCCCCGTTCGGTTGAGCAGTTCTTC. It translates to CASSIGPRSVEQFF.

The V call is TRBV28, the J call TRBJ2-7, with D unclear. Trimming pared 4 bases from V and 2 bases from J, leaving 9 bases between. Germline values: CDR1 MDHEN, CDR2 SYDVKM. CDR3 length: 13 residues. The DNA for the CDR3 is TGTGCCAGCAGTTCACCGGCTACCTACGAGCAGTACTTC. Translation gives CASSSPATYEQYF.

V is TRBV5-1 and J is TRBJ2-2; D is uncertain. Trimming cost V 3 bases and J 6 bases, with 24 bases left between them. This CDR3 comprises 18 residues. The germline gives CDR1 SGHRS, CDR2 YFSETQ. Written as DNA, the CDR3 is TGCGCCAGCAGCTCTGCGTCGGGCCAGAGAGTTTATGCCGGGGAGCTGTTTTTT. Its translation is CASSSASGQRVYAGELFF.